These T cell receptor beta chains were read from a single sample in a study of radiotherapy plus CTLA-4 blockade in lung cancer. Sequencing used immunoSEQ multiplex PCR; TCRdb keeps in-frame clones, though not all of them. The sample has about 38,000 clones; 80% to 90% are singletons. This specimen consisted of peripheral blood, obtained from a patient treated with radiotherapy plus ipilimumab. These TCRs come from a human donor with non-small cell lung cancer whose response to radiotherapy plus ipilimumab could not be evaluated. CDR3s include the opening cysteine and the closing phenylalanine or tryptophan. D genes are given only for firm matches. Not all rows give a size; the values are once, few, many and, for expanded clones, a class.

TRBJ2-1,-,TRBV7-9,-,CASSSTGNNEQFF,TGTGCCAGCAGCTCCACAGGGAACAATGAGCAGTTCTTC
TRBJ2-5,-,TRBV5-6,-,CASSRWAGEETQYF,TGTGCCAGCAGCCGCTGGGCCGGTGAGGAGACCCAGTACTTC
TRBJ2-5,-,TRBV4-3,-,CASSQEAGQTQYF,TGCGCCAGCAGCCAAGAGGCGGGCCAGACCCAGTACTTC
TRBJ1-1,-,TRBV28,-,CASREQGNTEAFF,TGTGCCAGCCGGGAACAGGGGAACACTGAAGCTTTCTTT
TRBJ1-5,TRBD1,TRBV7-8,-,CASGGQFNQPQHF,TGTGCCAGCGGGGGACAGTTCAATCAGCCCCAGCATTTT
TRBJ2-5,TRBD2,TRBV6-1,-,CASSAFRGGGSETQYF,TGTGCCAGCAGTGCCTTTCGGGGCGGGGGTAGCGAGACCCAGTACTTC
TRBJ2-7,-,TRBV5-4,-,CASSLSGWGEQYF,TGTGCCAGCAGCTTGTCAGGGTGGGGCGAGCAGTACTTC
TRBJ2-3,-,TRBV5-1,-,CAGSLGADNTDTQYF,TGCGCCGGCAGCTTGGGGGCAGACAACACAGATACGCAGTATTTT
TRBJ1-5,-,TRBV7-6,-,CASSLGEASNQPQHF,TGTGCCAGCAGCTTAGGGGAGGCGAGCAATCAGCCCCAGCATTTT
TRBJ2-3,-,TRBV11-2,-,CASSSLHGGATQYF,TGTGCCAGCAGCAGCTTACATGGGGGGGCCACGCAGTATTTT
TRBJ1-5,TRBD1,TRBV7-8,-,CASSPTGDPQHF,TGTGCCAGCAGCCCTACAGGGGACCCCCAGCATTTT
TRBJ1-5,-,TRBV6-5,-,CASSPDSYSNQPQHF,TGTGCCAGCAGTCCCGACAGTTATAGCAATCAGCCCCAGCATTTT
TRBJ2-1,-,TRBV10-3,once,CAISDPGLASYNEQFF,TGTGCCATCAGTGACCCTGGTCTGGCCTCCTACAATGAGCAGTTCTTC
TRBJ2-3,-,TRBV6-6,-,CASSYSNFPDTQYF,TGTGCCAGCAGTTACTCGAACTTCCCAGATACGCAGTATTTT
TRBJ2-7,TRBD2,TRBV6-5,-,CASASGLNYEQYF,TGTGCCAGCGCTAGCGGCCTGAACTACGAGCAGTACTTC
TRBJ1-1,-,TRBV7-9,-,CASSSSGRGNTEAFF,TGTGCCAGCAGCTCCTCAGGAAGGGGGAACACTGAAGCTTTCTTT
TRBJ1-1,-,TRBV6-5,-,CASSSPEGEGEAFF,TGTGCCAGCAGTTCCCCGGAGGGAGAGGGTGAAGCTTTCTTT
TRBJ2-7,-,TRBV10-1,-,CASSESAGPPYEQYF,TGCGCCAGCAGTGAGTCGGCGGGACCCCCCTACGAGCAGTACTTC
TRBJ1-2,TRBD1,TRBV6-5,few,CASSGPRTGLYGYTF,TGTGCCAGCAGTGGCCCTAGGACAGGGCTCTATGGCTACACCTTC
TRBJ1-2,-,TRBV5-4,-,CASKSDGGYGYTF,TGTGCCAGCAAGTCGGACGGGGGGTATGGCTACACCTTC
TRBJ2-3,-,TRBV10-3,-,CAISAGLDTQYF,TGTGCCATCAGCGCAGGGTTAGATACGCAGTATTTT
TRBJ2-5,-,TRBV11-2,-,CASSPQGETQYF,TGTGCCAGCAGCCCCCAGGGGGAGACCCAGTACTTC
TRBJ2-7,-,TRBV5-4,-,CASSSQGLLVGEQYF,TGTGCCAGCAGTTCCCAGGGCCTGTTAGTGGGCGAGCAGTACTTC
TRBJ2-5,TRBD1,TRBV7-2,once,CASSFGNRGLGETQYF,TGTGCCAGCAGCTTTGGGAACAGGGGTCTCGGAGAGACCCAGTACTTC
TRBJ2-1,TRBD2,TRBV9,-,CASSAPLGASGNNEQFF,TGTGCCAGCAGCGCCCCCCTAGGGGCTAGCGGGAACAATGAGCAGTTCTTC
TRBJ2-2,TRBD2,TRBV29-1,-,CSVEDPLAATPAGELFF,TGCAGCGTTGAAGATCCCCTAGCGGCTACCCCTGCGGGGGAGCTGTTTTTT
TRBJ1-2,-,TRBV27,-,CASSYGGGYGYTF,TGTGCCAGCAGTTATGGGGGGGGCTATGGCTACACCTTC
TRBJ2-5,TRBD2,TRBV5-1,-,CASTLAGGQQETQYF,TGCGCCAGCACTTTAGCGGGAGGCCAACAAGAGACCCAGTACTTC
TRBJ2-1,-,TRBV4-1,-,CASSQIRGDSYNEQFF,TGCGCCAGCAGCCAGATCAGGGGGGACTCCTACAATGAGCAGTTCTTC
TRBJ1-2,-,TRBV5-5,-,CASSLEDRYYGYTF,TGTGCCAGCAGCTTGGAGGACAGATACTATGGCTACACCTTC
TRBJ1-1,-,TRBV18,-,CASSPSQGLGTEAFF,TGTGCCAGCTCACCATCCCAGGGATTGGGCACTGAAGCTTTCTTT
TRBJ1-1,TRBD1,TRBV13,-,CASSLKGGKAFF,TGTGCCAGCAGCTTAAAAGGGGGCAAGGCTTTCTTT
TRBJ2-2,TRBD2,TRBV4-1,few,CASSQDRGLAGAGGELFF,TGCGCCAGCAGCCAAGATCGCGGACTAGCGGGAGCGGGCGGGGAGCTGTTTTTT
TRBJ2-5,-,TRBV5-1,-,CASSLRQGLQETQYF,TGCGCCAGCAGCTTACGGCAGGGCCTCCAAGAGACCCAGTACTTC
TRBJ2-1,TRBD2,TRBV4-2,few,CASSQEGLVVEQFF,TGTGCCAGCAGCCAAGAGGGACTAGTAGTCGAGCAGTTCTTC
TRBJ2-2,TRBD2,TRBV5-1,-,CASSLRSGGNTGELFF,TGCGCCAGCAGCCTGCGATCGGGGGGGAACACCGGGGAGCTGTTTTTT
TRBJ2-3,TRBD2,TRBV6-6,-,CATKVSGSGTDTQYF,TGTGCCACCAAGGTTAGCGGGAGCGGCACAGATACGCAGTATTTT
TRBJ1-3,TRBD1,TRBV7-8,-,CASSLLRDRGPGNTIYF,TGTGCCAGCAGCTTATTGCGGGACAGGGGCCCTGGAAACACCATATATTTT
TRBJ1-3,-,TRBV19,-,CASSNWASGNTIYF,TGTGCCAGTAGCAACTGGGCCTCTGGAAACACCATATATTTT
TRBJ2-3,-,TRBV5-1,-,CASSFGGTDTDTQYF,TGCGCCAGCAGCTTCGGAGGGACGGACACAGATACGCAGTATTTT
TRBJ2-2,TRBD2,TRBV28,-,CASRGTSASGELFF,TGTGCCAGCAGAGGGACTAGCGCGTCCGGGGAGCTGTTTTTT
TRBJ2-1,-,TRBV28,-,CASKGGTGYYNEQFF,TGTGCCAGCAAAGGTGGTACAGGGTACTACAATGAGCAGTTCTTC